This T cell receptor (beta chain) was retrieved from a study of T cells in narcolepsy. Germline V gene sequence: CDR1 SGHTA, CDR2 FQGTGA. This CDR3 region has 17 residues. V was clipped by 4 bases and J by 1 base; unmatched bases: 6. This clone appeared a few times. TCRdb's table, derived via immunoSEQ multiplex PCR, lists solely in-frame clones and lacks some. The table has nearly 25,000 clones, approximately 60% seen once. The specimen was memory (CD45RA-) CD4+ T cells from blood. The receptor comes from a human donor in good health. The chain couples TRBV7-3 to TRBJ2-5; 13 nucleotides match TRBD2. In nucleotides, the CDR3 is TGTGCCAGCAGCTCCGGACTAGCGGGAGAGCTCCAAGAGACCCAGTACTTC. Protein: CASSSGLAGELQETQYF.